The 20 T cell receptor beta chains in this list originate from one sample, sequenced in a study of regulatory and conventional T cells in RAG deficiency. Assay used: immunoSEQ multiplex PCR; TCRdb lists only in-frame clones, some missing. This sample has fewer than 35,000 clones, with 90% found just once. The same sample was also used in a study of regulatory T cells. From that paper: Amplification used 52 TRBV primers and 13 TRBJ primers.

Sequencing used CD8+ T cells sorted from blood. These receptors were obtained from a human donor in good health.

The chain links TRBV4-1 to TRBJ2-5; 7 bases line up with TRBD1. The CDR3 runs 16 residues. Per the germline V gene, CDR1 is MGHRA and CDR2 is YSYEKL. The V and J ends lost 2 bases and 5 bases, in that order; junction bases with no gene match: 11. CDR3 residues: CASSQQGDSPQETQYF. DNA of the CDR3: TGCGCCAGCAGCCAACAAGGGGACAGCCCACAGGAGACCCAGTACTTC.

The chain is built from TRBV5-6 and TRBJ2-1; TRBD1 aligns across 10 bases. Germline assignment: CDR1 SGHDT and CDR2 YYEEEE. V gave up 4 bases and J gave up 2 bases; unmatched junction bases: 9. The CDR3 has 17 residues. The CDR3 coding sequence is TGTGCCAGCAGCCAGCCGGGACAGGGGTTTCCCTACAATGAGCAGTTCTTC. It specifies CASSQPGQGFPYNEQFF. Full variable domain (rest looked up from reference TRBV5-6 and TRBJ2-1): DAGVTQSPTHLIKTRGQQVTLRCSPKSGHDTVSWYQQALGQGPQFIFQYYEEEERQRGNFPDRFSGHQFPNYSSELNVNALLLGDSALYLCASSQPGQGFPYNEQFFGPGTRLTVL.

This clone was detected only a few times. A far larger clone is off by one base, so a read error is likely. V usage is TRBV5-1 and J usage is TRBJ1-2, with TRBD1 matching 12 bases. J was trimmed by 4 bases and V by 4 bases; bases with no gene match: 11. CDR1 is SGHRS, CDR2 YFSETQ, per germline. The CDR3 has 17 residues. DNA for the CDR3: TGCGCCAGCAGCCCAACCGGGACAGGGGGCTCGGCCTATGGCTACACCTTC. Its protein is CASSPTGTGGSAYGYTF.

CDR3 nucleotides: TGTGCCAGCAGCGTAGGAGGTGTGGGAAAGCATGAGCAGTTCTTC. Its translation: CASSVGGVGKHEQFF. This chain links TRBV9 with TRBJ2-1; D gene ambiguous. The CDR3 is 15 amino acids. Germline V CDR1 and CDR2: SGDLS, YYNGEE. V shed 0 bases and J shed 8 bases, with 15 bases lying between them. The whole variable domain, filled in from reference TRBV9 and TRBJ2-1, reads DSGVTQTPKHLITATGQRVTLRCSPRSGDLSVYWYQQSLDQGLQFLIQYYNGEERAKGNILERFSAQQFPDLHSELNLSSLELGDSALYFCASSVGGVGKHEQFFGPGTRLTVL.

This clone has only one observation. The gene calls are TRBV30 and TRBJ1-1; D remains ambiguous. The germline V and J ends were trimmed by 0 bases and 6 bases, with 8 bases remaining between them. The CDR3 sequence is 12 residues long. CDR1 is GTSNPN, CDR2 SVGIG, per germline (reference sequence). Written as DNA, the CDR3 is TGTGCCTGGAGTGTAAGGCGACCTGAAGCTTTCTTT. Translated: CAWSVRRPEAFF.

The chain recombines TRBV5-4 with TRBJ2-5, with 8 bases aligning to TRBD1. CDR3 length: 16 residues. V lost 4 bases, J lost 5 bases, and 13 bases stayed unmatched. Germline V CDR1 and CDR2: SGHNT, YYREEE (reference sequence). The CDR3 sequence: CASSPSGGLEGETQYF. As DNA, the CDR3 is TGTGCCAGCAGCCCATCAGGGGGCTTGGAAGGGGAGACCCAGTACTTC.

The J gene is TRBJ2-5, the V gene TRBV19, with 11 bases matching TRBD1. The closer fit of TRBJ2-7 to the DNA end suggests the J call may be wrong. Germline CDR1 is LNHDA and CDR2 is SQIVND (reference sequence). The CDR3 covers 15 residues. In DNA, the CDR3 is TGTGCCAGTAGTTACCCGGGACAGGGGGTCGACGAGCAGTACTTC. It encodes CASSYPGQGVDEQYF.

The chain employs TRBV7-9 and TRBJ2-7; 9 bases match TRBD1. The CDR3 contains 13 residues. The germline CDR1 and CDR2 sequences are SEHNR and FQNEAQ (reference sequence). V lost 4 bases to trimming and J lost 3 bases; unmatched junction nucleotides: 1. In DNA form, the CDR3 reads TGTGCCAGCAGCTGGACAGGGGACTACGAGCAGTACTTC. This translates into CASSWTGDYEQYF. Full variable domain (missing parts from reference TRBV7-9 and TRBJ2-7): DTGVSQNPRHKITKRGQNVTFRCDPISEHNRLYWYRQTLGQGPEFLTYFQNEAQLEKSRLLSDRFSAERPKGSFSTLEIQRTEQGDSAMYLCASSWTGDYEQYFGPGTRLTVT.

The rearrangement uses TRBV15 and TRBJ2-1, with D unclear. The CDR3 sequence is 14 residues long. Germline-derived CDR1 and CDR2 are LNHNV and YYDKDF (reference sequence). V lost 3 bases and J lost 9, with 15 bases in between. The DNA for the CDR3 is TGTGCCACCAGCAGTCCTGAGAGTACTGCTGAGCAGTTCTTC. It translates to CATSSPESTAEQFF.

The rearrangement links TRBV2 to TRBJ2-7; the D call may be TRBD1 or TRBD2 (6 bases each). V was clipped by 2 bases and J by 6 bases, with 17 bases between them. Germline CDR1 and CDR2: SNHLY and FYNNEI. This CDR3 has 15 residues. CDR3: CASSEPTGEGGEQYF. The CDR3 DNA reads TGTGCCAGCAGTGAACCGACGGGGGAAGGGGGCGAGCAGTACTTC.

This clone has only one observation. The genes are TRBV6-6 and TRBJ2-7; tentative D call: TRBD1 (6 bases). This CDR3 has 12 residues. V lost 7 bases and J 5 bases, leaving 12 bases between the germline ends. Germline CDR1 and CDR2: MNHNY and SVGAGI (reference sequence). The CDR3 coding sequence is TGTGCCAGCACAGGGGATTCCCACGAGCAGTACTTC. It yields the protein CASTGDSHEQYF.

CDR3 residues: CASRRTGGPDTQYF. In DNA, the CDR3 is TGTGCCAGCCGGCGGACAGGGGGACCAGATACGCAGTATTTT. The gene calls are TRBV18 and TRBJ2-3; 10 bases map to TRBD1. Germline assignment: CDR1 KGHSH and CDR2 LQKENI. V shed 8 bases and J 4 bases; nucleotides not matched to a gene: 6. This CDR3 comprises 14 residues. Full variable domain (remainder filled in from reference TRBV18 and TRBJ2-3): NAGVMQNPRHLVRRRGQEARLRCSPMKGHSHVYWYRQLPEEGLKFMVYLQKENIIDESGMPKERFSAEFPKEGPSILRIQQVVRGDSAAYFCASRRTGGPDTQYFGPGTRLTVL.

This chain links TRBV2 with TRBJ1-1; D gene unclear. This CDR3 spans 11 amino acids. Trimming took off 5 bases at V and 6 bases at J, with 7 bases between the two ends. The germline CDR1 and CDR2 sequences are SNHLY and FYNNEI. The DNA of the CDR3 is TGTGCCAGCAGTTTGAGTTCTGAAGCTTTCTTT. This gives the protein CASSLSSEAFF.

The chain is built from TRBV5-6 and TRBJ1-1; tentatively, D is TRBD1 (5 bases). V gave up 0 bases and J gave up 0 bases, with 9 bases separating them. CDR1 is SGHDT, CDR2 YYEEEE, per germline. The CDR3 length is 15 residues. CDR3 sequence: CASSLAGRVNTEAFF. As DNA, the CDR3 is TGTGCCAGCAGCTTGGCCGGCAGGGTGAACACTGAAGCTTTCTTT.

The V and J genes are TRBV27 and TRBJ2-7; TRBD1 matches 11 bases. There are 15 residues in the CDR3. V was pared by 5 bases and J by 7 bases, with 10 bases of the junction left unmatched. Per the germline V gene, CDR1 is MNHEY and CDR2 is SMNVEV (reference sequence). The CDR3 sequence is CASSTWTGGFGEQYF. The CDR3 nucleotides read TGTGCCAGCAGTACCTGGACAGGGGGCTTTGGGGAGCAGTACTTC.

This clone has a single count. This chain joins TRBV7-3 and TRBJ1-2; 7 positions match TRBD1. The V gene end was trimmed by 5 bases and the J gene end by 3 bases; junction bases not matched to a gene: 3. The CDR3 sequence is 13 residues long. Germline CDR1 is SGHTA and CDR2 is FQGTGA. CDR3 in DNA: TGTGCCAGCAGCCCAGGGACAGACTATGGCTACACCTTC. This gives the protein CASSPGTDYGYTF.

DNA for the CDR3: TGTGCCGGGGGAGACATCGGCACTGAAGCTTTCTTT. Translated: CAGGDIGTEAFF. V gene TRBV30 combines with J gene TRBJ1-1; tentatively, D is TRBD1 (5 bases). CDR1 is GTSNPN, CDR2 SVGIG, per germline (reference sequence). V was trimmed by 8 bases and J by 4 bases, leaving 14 bases between them. This CDR3 is 12 amino acids long.

The rearrangement joins TRBV9 to TRBJ2-7; weak D call: TRBD1 (7 bases). The V gene lost 0 bases and the J gene lost 5 bases, with 12 bases spanning the gap. The CDR3 covers 14 residues. Germline CDR1 SGDLS, CDR2 YYNGEE. The CDR3 spells CASSVAARGDEQYF. CDR3 sequence (DNA): TGTGCCAGCAGCGTAGCTGCCAGGGGGGACGAGCAGTACTTC.

V is TRBV28 and J is TRBJ2-3; D is unclear. The CDR3 is made up of 11 amino acids. Germline V gives CDR1 MDHEN, CDR2 SYDVKM. Trimming left V 7 bases short and J 4 bases short, with 6 bases between. The CDR3 DNA reads as TGTGCCAGCAACCTCGCAGATACGCAGTATTTT. Encoded protein: CASNLADTQYF.

The V and J genes are TRBV12-5 and TRBJ2-7; D possibly uses TRBD1 or TRBD2 (5 bases each). The CDR3 is made up of 14 amino acids. Germline V gene data show CDR1 as LGHNT and CDR2 as FRNRAP. V was pared by 1 base and J by 4 bases, with 11 bases between. The CDR3 region has the DNA TGTGCTAGTGGTTTGGGTCTCGGGGCATACGAGCAGTACTTC. Residues: CASGLGLGAYEQYF.